Following are 4 T cell receptor beta chains from one sample sequenced in a study of blood T cell repertoires in COVID-19. Some clones are missing from TCRdb's copy, which holds only in-frame ones; the method was immunoSEQ multiplex PCR. The data show a few hundred thousand clones, 65% to 85% seen once. The sample comprised peripheral blood. All receptors derive from a woman aged 45 to 65 with acute or convalescent COVID-19.

The chain joins TRBV6-5 to TRBJ1-5, with 11 nucleotides matching TRBD1. The J segment lost 7 bases and the V segment lost 6 bases, leaving 8 bases of the junction unmatched. Germline-derived CDR1 and CDR2 are MNHEY and SVGAGI. CDR3 length: 15 amino acids. Here the CDR3 reads CASSRGQGEWQPQHF. The CDR3 coding sequence is TGTGCCAGCAGCCGGGGACAGGGGGAATGGCAGCCCCAGCATTTT.

The chain combines TRBV5-1 with TRBJ2-3; the D gene is possibly TRBD1 (5 bases). The CDR3 has 14 amino acids. From germline, CDR1 is SGHRS and CDR2 YFSETQ. Trimming removed 4 bases at V and 1 base at J, with 10 bases between. CDR3 sequence (DNA): TGCGCCAGCAGCCCGACAGTTGGCACAGATACGCAGTATTTT. The encoded protein is CASSPTVGTDTQYF.

The count of this clone is one. This CDR3 is also generated by other DNA sequences in the sample. This chain joins TRBV7-9 and TRBJ2-3, with D maybe TRBD2 (5 bases). Trimming cost V 4 bases and J 6 bases, with 8 bases left between them. The germline CDR1 and CDR2 sequences are SEHNR and FQNEAQ (reference sequence). This CDR3 is 12 amino acids long. DNA of the CDR3: TGTGCCAGCAGCTCATCGGGGGATACGCAGTATTTT. It codes for CASSSSGDTQYF.

This chain's CDR3 is CASSLGTSGANTGELFF. In DNA form, the CDR3 reads TGCGCCAGCAGCTTGGGGACTAGCGGGGCGAACACCGGGGAGCTGTTTTTT. J is TRBJ2-2 and V is TRBV5-1; 12 bases are shared with TRBD2. Per germline, CDR1 SGHRS and CDR2 YFSETQ. CDR3 length equals 17 residues. J lost 0 bases, V lost 0 bases, and 0 bases had no gene match.